This is a list of T cell receptor beta chains from one sample in a study of CD8 T cells in ankylosing spondylitis. Using its own MiXCR run on the 5' RACE reads, TCRdb lists one record per CDR3 protein. The table has roughly 240,000 distinct CDR3 sequences, approximately 8.4% seen once. The sequencing input was blood, either unsorted or a sorted T cell fraction (not recorded which). Every receptor here comes from a female donor with ankylosing spondylitis or in good health (not recorded which). CDR3s include the opening cysteine and the closing phenylalanine or tryptophan. The order of the fields is CDR3 protein, CDR3 DNA, J gene, V gene, clone size, D gene. The D gene is left open where the match is weak. Clone size is given for some rows only: seen once, a few or many times, or a class if the clone is expanded.

CDR3aa: CASSFPGQGITEAFF
CDR3nt: TGTGCCAGCAGTTTCCCGGGACAGGGGATCACTGAAGCTTTCTTT
j_gene: TRBJ1-1
v_gene: TRBV28
abundance: .
d_gene: TRBD1

CDR3aa: CASSKGLKYEQYF
CDR3nt: TGTGCCAGCAGCAAGGGACTAAAGTACGAGCAGTACTTC
j_gene: TRBJ2-7
v_gene: TRBV7-9
abundance: .
d_gene: TRBD2

CDR3aa: CASRISGSEDTQYF
CDR3nt: TGTGCCAGTAGGATTAGCGGGAGCGAAGATACGCAGTATTTT
j_gene: TRBJ2-3
v_gene: TRBV2
abundance: many
d_gene: TRBD2

CDR3aa: CARSPGVFGTENTEAFF
CDR3nt: TGTGCCAGGAGCCCGGGGGTGTTCGGGACAGAGAACACTGAAGCTTTCTTT
j_gene: TRBJ1-1
v_gene: TRBV4-2
abundance: .
d_gene: TRBD1

CDR3aa: CSARDPHRGVGLYTF
CDR3nt: TGCAGTGCTAGAGACCCCCACAGGGGGGTTGGGCTCTACACCTTC
j_gene: TRBJ1-2
v_gene: TRBV20-1
abundance: many
d_gene: TRBD1

CDR3aa: CSVVSKGELFF
CDR3nt: TGCAGCGTTGTTTCCAAAGGGGAGCTGTTTTTT
j_gene: TRBJ2-2
v_gene: TRBV29-1
abundance: few
d_gene: .

CDR3aa: CASSLRTGKMSSGVLTF
CDR3nt: TGCGCCAGCAGCCTACGGACAGGGAAAATGAGTTCGGGCGTCCTGACTTTC
j_gene: TRBJ2-6
v_gene: TRBV5-1
abundance: few
d_gene: TRBD1

CDR3aa: CASSPRPNEQFF
CDR3nt: TGTGCCAGCAGCCCTCGACCCAATGAGCAGTTCTTC
j_gene: TRBJ2-1
v_gene: TRBV3-1
abundance: many
d_gene: .

CDR3aa: CASTPSGDTQYF
CDR3nt: TGTGCCAGCACCCCTTCGGGAGATACGCAGTATTTT
j_gene: TRBJ2-3
v_gene: TRBV12-3/TRBV12-4
abundance: many
d_gene: .

CDR3aa: CSVGRGSGNTIYF
CDR3nt: TGCAGTGTGGGCCGCGGCTCTGGAAACACCATATATTTT
j_gene: TRBJ1-3
v_gene: TRBV20-1
abundance: many
d_gene: .

CDR3aa: CASSHQPEFYEQYF
CDR3nt: TGTGCCAGCTCACACCAACCGGAGTTCTACGAGCAGTACTTC
j_gene: TRBJ2-7
v_gene: TRBV18
abundance: .
d_gene: .